Listed here is a single T cell receptor (beta chain). These data originate in a study of control samples from healthy donors and cancer patients. The CDR3 is 15 amino acids. Between the trimmed V and J ends, which lost 5 bases and 0 bases, there was a span of 11 bases. CDR1 and CDR2 (germline): SEHNR, FQNEAQ (reference sequence). Sequenced by immunoSEQ multiplex PCR; TCRdb stores in-frame clones only, minus some. The sample has about 160,000 clones, about 94% seen once. The chain uses TRBV7-9 and TRBJ1-3, with unresolved D. The clonotype originates from a man aged 60 to 75 with colorectal cancer. The sample was PBMCs. The CDR3 loop reads CASSIGSGSGNTIYF. The DNA of the CDR3 is TGTGCCAGCAGCATCGGATCGGGCTCTGGAAACACCATATATTTT.